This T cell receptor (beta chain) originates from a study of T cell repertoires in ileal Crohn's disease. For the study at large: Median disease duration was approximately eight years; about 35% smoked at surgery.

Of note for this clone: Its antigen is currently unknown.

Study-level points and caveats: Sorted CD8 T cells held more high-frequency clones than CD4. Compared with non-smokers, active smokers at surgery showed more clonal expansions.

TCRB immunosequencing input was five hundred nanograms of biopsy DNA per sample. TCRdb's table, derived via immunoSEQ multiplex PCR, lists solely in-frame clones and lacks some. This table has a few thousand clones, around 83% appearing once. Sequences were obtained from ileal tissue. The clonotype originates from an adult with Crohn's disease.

The CDR3 sequence is CASSEAVNYGYTF. DNA for the CDR3: TGTGCCAGCAGTGAAGCTGTAAACTATGGCTACACCTTC. The chain is built from TRBV6-1 and TRBJ1-2, with D uncertain. CDR1 is MNHNS, CDR2 SASEGT, per germline. V was shortened by 0 bases and J by 2 bases, with 4 bases between the two germline ends. This CDR3 region has 13 residues.